The entry below gives a single T cell receptor (beta chain) sequence along with its context. What it recognizes is unknown. CDR1 and CDR2 from the germline V gene are MNHEY and SMNVEV (reference sequence). The CDR3 has 13 amino acids. Germline trimming cut 6 bases from V and 2 bases from J; bases unmatched to any gene: 3. The data stem from a study of a mutant IDH1 vaccine in newly diagnosed glioma. Study as a whole: The earlier regimen, radiotherapy, temozolomide, or both, was most often both. Visit V13 took place at week 47, and visit V12 happened at week 35. General study results and limits: Changes to the top peripheral T cell clonotypes appeared unrelated to pseudoprogression.

TCRdb's copy holds only in-frame clones and misses some; the assay was immunoSEQ multiplex PCR. Of 60,000 or so clones in the sample, around 84% were seen once. As to time point: week 35, safety follow-up. One vaccine dose held 300 ug of mutant IDH1 20-mer peptide and came with topical imiquimod. Patients carried new grade 3 or 4 IDH1-mutant astrocytomas lacking nuclear ATRX. Sequenced here: PBMCs, sampled from a glioma patient whose treatment included an IDH1 peptide vaccine. The receptor's source is a man aged 25-45 years with glioma. V is TRBV27 and J is TRBJ2-5; 7 bases are shared with TRBD2. CDR3 bases: TGTGCCAGCAGCCAACTAGCGCAAGAGACCCAGTACTTC. Its translation: CASSQLAQETQYF.